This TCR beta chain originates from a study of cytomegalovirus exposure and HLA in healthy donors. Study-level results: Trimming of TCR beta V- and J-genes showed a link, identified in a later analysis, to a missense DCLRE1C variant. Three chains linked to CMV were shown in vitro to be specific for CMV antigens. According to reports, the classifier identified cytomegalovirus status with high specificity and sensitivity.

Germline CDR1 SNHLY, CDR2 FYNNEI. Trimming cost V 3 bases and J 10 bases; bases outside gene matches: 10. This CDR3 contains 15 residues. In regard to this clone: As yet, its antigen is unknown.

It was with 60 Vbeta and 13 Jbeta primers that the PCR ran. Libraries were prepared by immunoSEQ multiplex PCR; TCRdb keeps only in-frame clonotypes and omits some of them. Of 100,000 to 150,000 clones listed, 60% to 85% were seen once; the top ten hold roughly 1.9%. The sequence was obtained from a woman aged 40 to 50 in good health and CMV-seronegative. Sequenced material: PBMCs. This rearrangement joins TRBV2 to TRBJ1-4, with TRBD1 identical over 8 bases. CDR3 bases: TGTGCCAGCAGTGACGGGACAGGACCCCGCACAAAACTGTTTTTT. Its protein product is CASSDGTGPRTKLFF. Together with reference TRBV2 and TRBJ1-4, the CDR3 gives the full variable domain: EPEVTQTPSHQVTQMGQEVILRCVPISNHLYFYWYRQILGQKVEFLVSFYNNEISEKSEIFDDQFSVERPDGSNFTLKIRSTKLEDSAMYFCASSDGTGPRTKLFFGSGTQLSVL.